Listed below are T cell receptor beta chains from one sample, sequenced in a study of shared clonotypes between healthy human individuals. The repertoire was sequenced with immunoSEQ multiplex PCR; TCRdb's copy has only in-frame clones and lacks some. The sample contains hundreds of thousands of clones, approximately 95% of which appear only once. Input material: naive CD8+ T cells sorted from blood. The source is a woman in her thirties in good health. CDR3s include the opening cysteine and the closing phenylalanine or tryptophan. The order of the fields is J gene, V gene, D gene, clone size, CDR3 protein, CDR3 DNA. A D gene is named only where the DNA matches it firmly. Size values are once, few and many counts, or a class for expanded clones, and some rows have none.

j_gene: TRBJ2-7
v_gene: TRBV7-9
d_gene: -
abundance: -
CDR3aa: CASSLFPPWGSYEQYF
CDR3nt: TGTGCCAGCAGCTTGTTTCCTCCGTGGGGCTCCTACGAGCAGTACTTC

j_gene: TRBJ1-2
v_gene: TRBV29-1
d_gene: TRBD1
abundance: once
CDR3aa: CSVTGTGGDYGYTF
CDR3nt: TGCAGCGTTACTGGGACAGGGGGAGACTATGGCTACACCTTC

j_gene: TRBJ2-1
v_gene: TRBV11-2
d_gene: TRBD2
abundance: -
CDR3aa: CASLGLASNSEQFF
CDR3nt: TGTGCCAGCCTCGGACTAGCGAGTAATAGTGAGCAGTTCTTC

j_gene: TRBJ2-7
v_gene: TRBV7-6
d_gene: TRBD2
abundance: -
CDR3aa: CASSFGTNYEQYF
CDR3nt: TGTGCCAGCAGCTTTGGGACTAACTACGAGCAGTACTTC

j_gene: TRBJ1-1
v_gene: TRBV10-2
d_gene: TRBD1
abundance: -
CDR3aa: CASSPGGNTEAFF
CDR3nt: TGCGCCAGCAGTCCAGGGGGAAACACTGAAGCTTTCTTT

j_gene: TRBJ2-7
v_gene: TRBV5-4
d_gene: TRBD1
abundance: -
CDR3aa: CASSLGDRGSEQYF
CDR3nt: TGTGCCAGCAGCTTGGGCGACAGGGGGTCCGAGCAGTACTTC

j_gene: TRBJ2-1
v_gene: TRBV7-9
d_gene: TRBD2
abundance: -
CDR3aa: CASSPASGSVNEQFF
CDR3nt: TGTGCCAGCAGCCCCGCTAGCGGGAGCGTCAATGAGCAGTTCTTC

j_gene: TRBJ2-7
v_gene: TRBV5-6
d_gene: TRBD2
abundance: -
CDR3aa: CASSFSGTSYEQYF
CDR3nt: TGTGCCAGCAGCTTTTCCGGGACTAGCTACGAGCAGTACTTC

j_gene: TRBJ2-1
v_gene: TRBV7-7
d_gene: TRBD1
abundance: -
CDR3aa: CASSPDRDHEQFF
CDR3nt: TGTGCCAGCAGCCCCGACAGGGACCATGAGCAGTTCTTC

j_gene: TRBJ2-1
v_gene: TRBV7-9
d_gene: -
abundance: few
CDR3aa: CASSWAGSYNEQFF
CDR3nt: TGTGCCAGCTCCTGGGCGGGATCGTACAATGAGCAGTTCTTC

j_gene: TRBJ1-4
v_gene: TRBV7-9
d_gene: TRBD1
abundance: once
CDR3aa: CASSVPTGQNEKLFF
CDR3nt: TGTGCCAGCAGCGTCCCGACAGGGCAAAATGAAAAACTGTTTTTT

j_gene: TRBJ1-4
v_gene: TRBV28
d_gene: TRBD1
abundance: -
CDR3aa: CASSQGGKELFF
CDR3nt: TGTGCCAGCAGTCAGGGGGGGAAGGAACTGTTTTTT

j_gene: TRBJ2-7
v_gene: TRBV29-1
d_gene: -
abundance: -
CDR3aa: CSVRGGTSYEQYF
CDR3nt: TGCAGCGTTCGGGGCGGGACCTCCTACGAGCAGTACTTC

j_gene: TRBJ2-7
v_gene: TRBV30
d_gene: -
abundance: -
CDR3aa: CAWSASNYYEQYF
CDR3nt: TGTGCCTGGAGCGCATCAAACTACTACGAGCAGTACTTC

j_gene: TRBJ2-7
v_gene: TRBV7-8
d_gene: -
abundance: -
CDR3aa: CASSLGGLASHEQYF
CDR3nt: TGTGCCAGCAGCTTAGGAGGGCTAGCGTCTCACGAGCAGTACTTC

j_gene: TRBJ2-7
v_gene: TRBV5-4
d_gene: TRBD2
abundance: -
CDR3aa: CASREGTSGPYEQYF
CDR3nt: TGTGCCAGCAGGGAGGGGACTAGCGGACCCTACGAGCAGTACTTC

j_gene: TRBJ2-7
v_gene: TRBV27
d_gene: TRBD2
abundance: once
CDR3aa: CASSPGTSGRFEQYF
CDR3nt: TGTGCCAGCAGTCCTGGGACTAGCGGGAGATTCGAGCAGTACTTC

j_gene: TRBJ2-7
v_gene: TRBV7-8
d_gene: -
abundance: once
CDR3aa: CASSLEDEQYF
CDR3nt: TGTGCCAGCAGCTTGGAGGACGAGCAGTACTTC

j_gene: TRBJ2-7
v_gene: TRBV28
d_gene: -
abundance: -
CDR3aa: CASSSTGQEQYF
CDR3nt: TGTGCCAGCAGTTCAACCGGACAGGAGCAGTACTTC

j_gene: TRBJ2-2
v_gene: TRBV28
d_gene: TRBD1
abundance: -
CDR3aa: CASRYQGDNTGELFF
CDR3nt: TGTGCCAGCAGATATCAGGGGGATAACACCGGGGAGCTGTTTTTT

j_gene: TRBJ2-7
v_gene: TRBV19
d_gene: -
abundance: -
CDR3aa: CASSIGTNSYEQYF
CDR3nt: TGTGCCAGTAGTATTGGGACCAACTCCTACGAGCAGTACTTC

j_gene: TRBJ1-1
v_gene: TRBV7-9
d_gene: -
abundance: -
CDR3aa: CASSLDIYFTEAFF
CDR3nt: TGTGCCAGCAGCTTAGACATTTACTTCACTGAAGCTTTCTTT

j_gene: TRBJ2-3
v_gene: TRBV27
d_gene: -
abundance: -
CDR3aa: CASSSMVDTQYF
CDR3nt: TGTGCCAGCAGTTCGATGGTAGATACGCAGTATTTT

j_gene: TRBJ2-7
v_gene: TRBV11-2
d_gene: TRBD2
abundance: once
CDR3aa: CASSAHLPFLAGEGEQYF
CDR3nt: TGTGCCAGCAGCGCCCACCTCCCCTTCTTAGCGGGAGAGGGCGAGCAGTACTTC

j_gene: TRBJ2-7
v_gene: TRBV5-5
d_gene: TRBD2
abundance: -
CDR3aa: CASSLMLSSGYSYEQYF
CDR3nt: TGTGCCAGCAGCTTGATGTTGTCTAGCGGTTACTCCTACGAGCAGTACTTC

j_gene: TRBJ1-1
v_gene: TRBV29-1
d_gene: -
abundance: -
CDR3aa: CSVEGGVNTEAFF
CDR3nt: TGCAGCGTTGAAGGGGGGGTAAACACTGAAGCTTTCTTT

j_gene: TRBJ1-3
v_gene: TRBV7-9
d_gene: TRBD1
abundance: -
CDR3aa: CASSTGTGPGNTIYF
CDR3nt: TGTGCCAGCAGCACAGGGACAGGTCCTGGAAACACCATATATTTT

j_gene: TRBJ2-5
v_gene: TRBV7-8
d_gene: TRBD2
abundance: -
CDR3aa: CASSLGLAGGPRETQYF
CDR3nt: TGTGCCAGCAGCTTAGGACTAGCGGGAGGGCCTCGGGAGACCCAGTACTTC

j_gene: TRBJ1-1
v_gene: TRBV6-1
d_gene: -
abundance: -
CDR3aa: CASRRQRAEAFF
CDR3nt: TGTGCCAGCAGAAGACAGAGGGCTGAAGCTTTCTTT

j_gene: TRBJ2-7
v_gene: TRBV5-5
d_gene: -
abundance: -
CDR3aa: CASSRRLNRGAYEQYF
CDR3nt: TGTGCCAGCAGCCGGCGTTTGAATAGAGGGGCCTACGAGCAGTACTTC

j_gene: TRBJ2-7
v_gene: TRBV5-1
d_gene: -
abundance: -
CDR3aa: CASSSTGKWYEQYF
CDR3nt: TGCGCCAGCAGCTCCACAGGGAAATGGTACGAGCAGTACTTC

j_gene: TRBJ1-5
v_gene: TRBV28
d_gene: -
abundance: once
CDR3aa: CASSLVWTENQPQHF
CDR3nt: TGTGCCAGCAGTTTAGTTTGGACAGAGAATCAGCCCCAGCATTTT

j_gene: TRBJ2-7
v_gene: TRBV7-9
d_gene: -
abundance: -
CDR3aa: CASQLGALAEEQYF
CDR3nt: TGTGCCAGTCAGCTGGGTGCACTAGCCGAGGAGCAGTACTTC

j_gene: TRBJ2-2
v_gene: TRBV7-9
d_gene: TRBD2
abundance: -
CDR3aa: CASRPLAGVAGELFF
CDR3nt: TGTGCCAGCAGACCACTAGCGGGAGTTGCCGGGGAGCTGTTTTTT

j_gene: TRBJ1-4
v_gene: TRBV27
d_gene: TRBD1
abundance: -
CDR3aa: CASSLYPTGGSRTNEKLFF
CDR3nt: TGTGCCAGCAGTTTATACCCGACAGGGGGCAGCAGGACTAATGAAAAACTGTTTTTT

j_gene: TRBJ2-7
v_gene: TRBV27
d_gene: TRBD2
abundance: -
CDR3aa: CASRRGGSSYEQYF
CDR3nt: TGTGCCAGCAGGCGGGGCGGGAGCTCCTACGAGCAGTACTTC

j_gene: TRBJ1-5
v_gene: TRBV7-9
d_gene: TRBD1
abundance: few
CDR3aa: CASSQQGAGNQPQHF
CDR3nt: TGTGCCAGCAGCCAACAGGGGGCTGGCAATCAGCCCCAGCATTTT

j_gene: TRBJ2-1
v_gene: TRBV6-6
d_gene: -
abundance: -
CDR3aa: CASSYDKNEQFF
CDR3nt: TGTGCCAGCAGTTATGACAAGAATGAGCAGTTCTTC

j_gene: TRBJ2-7
v_gene: TRBV19
d_gene: TRBD2
abundance: -
CDR3aa: CASSAGLDYEQYF
CDR3nt: TGTGCCAGTAGTGCGGGACTAGACTACGAGCAGTACTTC

j_gene: TRBJ2-7
v_gene: TRBV9
d_gene: -
abundance: -
CDR3aa: CASSVGHSGEQYF
CDR3nt: TGTGCCAGCAGCGTAGGACACTCGGGAGAGCAGTACTTC

j_gene: TRBJ2-7
v_gene: TRBV7-9
d_gene: TRBD1
abundance: -
CDR3aa: CASSTSGTGFHEQYF
CDR3nt: TGTGCCAGCAGCACCTCCGGGACAGGGTTTCACGAGCAGTACTTC

j_gene: TRBJ2-3
v_gene: TRBV7-9
d_gene: TRBD2
abundance: -
CDR3aa: CASSSELAGGPGTDTQYF
CDR3nt: TGTGCCAGCAGCTCCGAGTTAGCGGGAGGGCCGGGGACAGATACGCAGTATTTT

j_gene: TRBJ2-7
v_gene: TRBV27
d_gene: TRBD1
abundance: -
CDR3aa: CASSLSGQGFGEQYF
CDR3nt: TGTGCCAGCAGTTTATCGGGACAGGGTTTCGGCGAGCAGTACTTC

j_gene: TRBJ1-2
v_gene: TRBV5-4
d_gene: -
abundance: once
CDR3aa: CASSLAGGYGYTF
CDR3nt: TGTGCCAGCAGCTTGGCTGGAGGCTATGGCTACACCTTC

j_gene: TRBJ2-7
v_gene: TRBV27
d_gene: -
abundance: -
CDR3aa: CASAPTRWSEQYF
CDR3nt: TGTGCCAGCGCTCCCACTAGATGGTCCGAGCAGTACTTC

j_gene: TRBJ1-1
v_gene: TRBV29-1
d_gene: -
abundance: -
CDR3aa: CSAEGGGRGNTEAFF
CDR3nt: TGCAGCGCCGAGGGCGGCGGGAGGGGAAACACTGAAGCTTTCTTT

j_gene: TRBJ2-1
v_gene: TRBV5-6
d_gene: TRBD2
abundance: -
CDR3aa: CASSFSLAGVGEQFF
CDR3nt: TGTGCCAGCAGCTTTTCGTTAGCGGGAGTTGGTGAGCAGTTCTTC

j_gene: TRBJ2-7
v_gene: TRBV27
d_gene: -
abundance: -
CDR3aa: CASSFGGAVGEQYF
CDR3nt: TGTGCCAGCAGTTTTGGAGGGGCTGTTGGCGAGCAGTACTTC

j_gene: TRBJ2-1
v_gene: TRBV11-2
d_gene: -
abundance: -
CDR3aa: CASSPPVTVNEQFF
CDR3nt: TGTGCCAGCAGCCCGCCCGTGACAGTCAATGAGCAGTTCTTC

j_gene: TRBJ2-7
v_gene: TRBV10-3
d_gene: -
abundance: -
CDR3aa: CAIRDSGVYEQYF
CDR3nt: TGTGCCATCAGGGACAGTGGGGTCTACGAGCAGTACTTC

j_gene: TRBJ1-3
v_gene: TRBV11-1
d_gene: TRBD1
abundance: -
CDR3aa: CASSSRDSQTNGNTIYF
CDR3nt: TGTGCCAGCAGCTCCCGGGACAGCCAAACAAATGGAAACACCATATATTTT

j_gene: TRBJ1-3
v_gene: TRBV7-9
d_gene: -
abundance: -
CDR3aa: CASSLGSPSGNTIYF
CDR3nt: TGTGCCAGCAGCTTAGGTAGCCCCTCTGGAAACACCATATATTTT

j_gene: TRBJ2-3
v_gene: TRBV5-1
d_gene: -
abundance: -
CDR3aa: CASSPRRSSTDTQYF
CDR3nt: TGCGCCAGCAGCCCACGACGGTCTAGCACAGATACGCAGTATTTT

j_gene: TRBJ1-5
v_gene: TRBV4-2
d_gene: -
abundance: -
CDR3aa: CASSQEGGQPQHF
CDR3nt: TGTGCCAGCAGCCAGGAGGGTGGTCAGCCCCAGCATTTT

j_gene: TRBJ2-7
v_gene: TRBV11-3
d_gene: -
abundance: -
CDR3aa: CASSLAGDTYEQYF
CDR3nt: TGTGCCAGCAGCTTAGCGGGAGACACCTACGAGCAGTACTTC